Below, 23 T cell receptor beta chains from the same sample are listed, as sequenced in a study of blood T cell repertoires in COVID-19. Data came from immunoSEQ multiplex PCR; TCRdb stores just in-frame clones and leaves some out. Here the sample spans some 250,000 clones, about 86% being singletons. The sample comprised peripheral blood. The receptors shown here come from a man between 60 and 75 years old with acute or convalescent COVID-19.

Only a few counts were recorded for this clone. The rearrangement uses TRBV9 and TRBJ2-7; 9 bases are a match to TRBD1. The CDR3 has 15 amino acids. CDR1 and CDR2 (germline): SGDLS, YYNGEE. The junction had 2 bases not matched to a gene; V was cut back by 0 bases and J by 1 base. This CDR3 reads CASSVEGTGSYEQYF. CDR3 bases: TGTGCCAGCAGCGTAGAAGGGACAGGGTCCTACGAGCAGTACTTC.

The chain links TRBV7-6 to TRBJ2-1, with 9 bases fitting TRBD2. The CDR3 length is 20 residues. Germline V CDR1 and CDR2: SGHVS, FNYEAQ. Trimming cost V 2 bases and J 0 bases; bases outside gene matches: 14. CDR3 region: CASSLCAGGPPTSSYNEQFF. In DNA form, the CDR3 reads TGTGCCAGCAGCTTATGTGCGGGAGGGCCCCCGACTAGCTCCTACAATGAGCAGTTCTTC.

The chain couples TRBV27 to TRBJ2-1; D perhaps matches TRBD2 (6 bases). The CDR3 runs to 13 residues. The V and J ends lost 6 bases and 0 bases respectively, with 6 bases between them. Per germline, CDR1 MNHEY and CDR2 SMNVEV (reference sequence). DNA for the CDR3: TGTGCCAGCAGGGAGGGCTCCTACAATGAGCAGTTCTTC. It is translated as CASREGSYNEQFF.

The CDR3 loop reads CASSLRPHGLAKTSSYEQYF. The CDR3 nucleotides are TGTGCCAGCAGCCTAAGACCTCACGGACTAGCGAAAACGAGCTCCTACGAGCAGTACTTC. This chain links TRBV3-1 (or the pseudogene TRBV3-2) with TRBJ2-7, with 9 bases identical to TRBD2. After removal of 4 bases from V and 0 bases from J, the junction contained 19 bases not matched to a gene. The CDR3 contains 20 residues. Germline CDR1 LGHDT, CDR2 YNNKEL (reference sequence).

The V gene is TRBV28, the J gene TRBJ2-5, with 7 bases that match TRBD2. CDR1 and CDR2 (germline): MDHEN, SYDVKM. This CDR3 contains 13 residues. J gave up 5 bases and V 5 bases, and 5 bases lay outside the gene matches. CDR3 nucleotides: TGTGCCAGCAGTCGGACTAGAGATGAGACCCAGTACTTC. Protein: CASSRTRDETQYF.

With respect to this clone: This sample also contains other DNA sequences that code for the same CDR3. V is TRBV7-2 and J is TRBJ1-2; 7 bases line up with TRBD1. V trimming: 5 bases; J trimming: 3 bases; junction bases outside the gene matches: 6. The length of the CDR3 is 14 residues. Germline loops: CDR1 SGHTA, CDR2 FQGNSA. The chain's CDR3 is CASSPRTGHYGYTF. In DNA form, the CDR3 reads TGTGCCAGCAGCCCAAGGACAGGCCACTATGGCTACACCTTC.

The J gene is TRBJ2-5, the V gene TRBV5-5; 7 positions agree with TRBD1. The germline V gene encodes CDR1 SGHKS and CDR2 YYEKEE (reference sequence). V shed 2 bases, J shed 2 bases, and the junction held 9 bases outside the gene matches. This CDR3 spans 16 amino acids. CDR3 residues: CASSFGFSGQQETQYF. The CDR3, as DNA: TGTGCCAGCAGCTTTGGCTTTTCGGGACAGCAAGAGACCCAGTACTTC.

This chain joins TRBV11-3 and TRBJ1-2, with a possible D match to TRBD1 (5 bases). The ends were cut back, 0 bases at V and 7 bases at J, with 12 bases in the middle. The CDR3 length is 14 residues. Germline V gene data show CDR1 as SGHNT and CDR2 as YENEEA. CDR3 sequence (DNA): TGTGCCAGCAGCTTAGATCCCACAGGACGTGGCTACACCTTC. Its translation: CASSLDPTGRGYTF.

DNA of the CDR3: TGTGCCAGCAGCTTAGTCGGGGGATTGGTGGACTATGGCTACACCTTC. It yields the protein CASSLVGGLVDYGYTF. The rearrangement links TRBV7-8 to TRBJ1-2; a possible D gene is TRBD1 (5 bases). The CDR3 loop spans 16 amino acids. Trimming pared 1 base from V and 3 bases from J, leaving 15 bases between. Germline assignment: CDR1 SGHVS and CDR2 FQNEAQ.

This rearrangement joins TRBV19 to TRBJ1-4; no firm D call. The V end lost 5 bases, the J end lost 7 bases, and 8 bases lay between the germline ends. CDR1 LNHDA and CDR2 SQIVND come from the germline V gene (reference sequence). The CDR3 runs 12 residues. The DNA of the CDR3 is TGTGCCAGTAGTCCCCGGGGTGAAAAACTGTTTTTT. Translation: CASSPRGEKLFF.

The V and J genes are TRBV19 and TRBJ1-4; D possibly corresponds to TRBD1 (6 bases). CDR1 and CDR2 (germline): LNHDA, SQIVND (reference sequence). V lost 2 bases and J lost 4, with 8 bases in between. This CDR3 spans 14 amino acids. The CDR3: CASSIQGLNEKLFF. The CDR3 DNA is TGTGCCAGTAGTATACAGGGGCTTAATGAAAAACTGTTTTTT. Drawing the rest from reference TRBV19 and TRBJ1-4, the complete variable domain is DGGITQSPKYLFRKEGQNVTLSCEQNLNHDAMYWYRQDPGQGLRLIYYSQIVNDFQKGDIAEGYSVSREKKESFPLTVTSAQKNPTAFYLCASSIQGLNEKLFFGSGTQLSVL.

V gene TRBV5-1 combines with J gene TRBJ2-7, with TRBD2 matching 12 bases. The CDR3 has 14 residues. The ends lost 4 bases at V and 3 bases at J; junction bases unmatched: 2. Germline CDR1 SGHRS, CDR2 YFSETQ. CDR3 nucleotides: TGCGCCAGCAGCCTGACTAGCGGGGGCTACGAGCAGTACTTC. Protein product: CASSLTSGGYEQYF.

The rearrangement joins TRBV19 to TRBJ1-5; maybe TRBD1 (5 bases). Trimming took off 9 bases at V and 7 bases at J, with 13 bases between the two ends. The germline CDR1 and CDR2 sequences are LNHDA and SQIVND (reference sequence). This CDR3 has 12 residues. This CDR3 reads CASSGNLQPQHF. The CDR3 nucleotides read TGTGCCAGCTCAGGGAACCTACAGCCCCAGCATTTT.

The chain employs TRBV7-9 and TRBJ1-1; D not resolved. The germline gives CDR1 SEHNR, CDR2 FQNEAQ (reference sequence). The CDR3 contains 16 residues. V was shortened by 5 bases and J by 4 bases, with 20 bases between the two germline ends. The CDR3 region is CASSPLTRRVGTEAFF. For the CDR3, the DNA is TGTGCCAGCAGCCCTCTGACCAGGAGGGTTGGCACTGAAGCTTTCTTT.

This clone was recorded once. The chain couples TRBV6-2 or TRBV6-3 to TRBJ1-2; D not resolved. The V end was cut by 5 bases, the J end by 12 bases, with 13 bases between. The CDR3 runs to 11 residues. Germline CDR1 reads MNHEY; CDR2 reads SVGEGT. DNA of the CDR3: TGTGCCAGCAGTGTCCGGGGTTCTCACACCTTC. This codes for CASSVRGSHTF.

The chain joins TRBV4-3 to TRBJ1-2; 8 bases are a match to TRBD1. Trimming removed 4 bases from V and 5 bases from J; junction bases left unmatched: 9. This CDR3 region has 15 residues. The germline V gene has CDR1 LGHNA and CDR2 YSLEER. CDR3 nucleotides: TGCGCCAGCAGCCCATCGACAGGGGAGGCTTATGGCTACACCTTC. It specifies CASSPSTGEAYGYTF.

The rearrangement links TRBV25-1 to TRBJ2-1; 9 bases are a match to TRBD1. Unmatched junction bases numbered 7, after V lost 5 bases and J lost 8 bases. CDR3 length: 14 amino acids. Germline V gives CDR1 MGHDK, CDR2 SYGVNS. The CDR3 spells CASSLIRQGDEQFF. In nucleotides, the CDR3 is TGTGCCAGCAGTTTGATCAGACAGGGGGATGAGCAGTTCTTC.

CDR3 DNA sequence: TGTGCCTGGAGTGTTCAATACGAGCAGTACTTC. It is translated as CAWSVQYEQYF. The chain has TRBV30 and TRBJ2-7; D unclear. The CDR3 sequence is 11 residues long. Deletions cut 0 bases from V and 4 bases from J, with 4 bases between. CDR1 is GTSNPN and CDR2 is SVGIG in the germline V gene (reference sequence).

J is TRBJ1-1 and V is TRBV5-1; TRBD1 aligns across 9 bases. CDR1 is SGHRS and CDR2 is YFSETQ in the germline V gene. The CDR3 loop spans 15 amino acids. The V and J ends lost 4 bases and 0 bases, in that order; junction bases with no gene match: 4. The CDR3: CASSRTGGMNTEAFF. CDR3 coding DNA: TGCGCCAGCAGCCGTACAGGGGGCATGAACACTGAAGCTTTCTTT. Looking up the rest from reference TRBV5-1 and TRBJ1-1 gives the full variable domain: KAGVTQTPRYLIKTRGQQVTLSCSPISGHRSVSWYQQTPGQGLQFLFEYFSETQRNKGNFPGRFSGRQFSNSRSEMNVSTLELGDSALYLCASSRTGGMNTEAFFGQGTRLTVV.

The chain recombines TRBV7-3 with TRBJ1-5; D unclear. This CDR3 is 15 amino acids long. Germline CDR1 and CDR2: SGHTA and FQGTGA. The V end lost 5 bases, the J end lost 7 bases, and 18 bases lay between the germline ends. CDR3 sequence reads: CASSLTGGYFQPQHF. The CDR3 region has the DNA TGTGCCAGCAGCCTCACGGGAGGGTACTTCCAGCCCCAGCATTTT.

This clone was recorded once. This chain links TRBV3-1 (or the pseudogene TRBV3-2) with TRBJ2-7, with D possibly TRBD1 on 5 matching bases. This CDR3 is built from 13 residues. V was trimmed by 8 bases and J by 3 bases, leaving 14 bases between them. Germline V gene lookup returns CDR1 LGHDT and CDR2 YNNKEL (reference sequence). As DNA, the CDR3 is TGTGCCAGCCCCTCCCCAGGGCGCTACGAGCAGTACTTC. It translates to CASPSPGRYEQYF.

The CDR3 loop is CASSLDSGNSPLHF. The CDR3 coding sequence is TGTGCCAGCAGTCTGGACAGCGGCAATTCACCCCTCCACTTT. V is TRBV6-2 or TRBV6-3 and J is TRBJ1-6; D possibly corresponds to TRBD1 (6 bases). V was shortened by 5 bases and J by 7 bases, with 12 bases between the two germline ends. The CDR3 spans 14 residues. CDR1 and CDR2 from the germline V gene are MNHEY and SVGEGT.

The chain recombines TRBV6-2 or TRBV6-3 with TRBJ1-2; TRBD1 matches at 10 bases. The V gene's germline CDR1 is MNHEY and CDR2 SVGEGT. With V trimmed by 6 bases and J by 0 bases, 13 bases remained unmatched. This CDR3 comprises 18 residues. CDR3 region: CASSPLGTGAISNYGYTF. For the CDR3, the DNA is TGTGCCAGCAGCCCGTTGGGGACAGGGGCTATATCTAACTATGGCTACACCTTC.